A single sample gave rise to the 24 T cell receptor beta chains below, sequenced in a study of blood T cell repertoires in COVID-19 (dated by TCRdb to the early 2020s). The library was built by means of the immunoSEQ multiplex PCR assay. In TCRdb, the immuneACCESS table is reduced to in-frame sequences with V and J assigned. These tables do not hold every clone; where another copy was compared, an unresolved V gene accounts for under half, and the others remain unexplained. For this sample the table gives 65,000 to 70,000 clones, of which 80% to 85% were detected only once. The top ten constitute 9.2% of the sample. Sequencing was performed on peripheral blood. These receptors were taken from a human donor in a cohort sampled during active COVID-19.

V gene TRBV7-8 combines with J gene TRBJ1-1; weak D call: TRBD1 (5 bases). Trimming left V 1 base short and J 5 bases short, with 8 bases between. CDR3 size: 13 residues. The germline CDR1 and CDR2 sequences are SGHVS and FQNEAQ. The CDR3 DNA is TGTGCCAGCAGCTTAGAACAGGAGACTGAAGCTTTCTTT. It is translated as CASSLEQETEAFF. Full variable domain (missing parts from reference TRBV7-8 and TRBJ1-1): GAGVSQSPRYKVAKRGQDVALRCDPISGHVSLFWYQQALGQGPEFLTYFQNEAQLDKSGLPSDRFFAERPEGSVSTLKIQRTQQEDSAVYLCASSLEQETEAFFGQGTRLTVV.

The J gene is TRBJ2-5, the V gene TRBV27; 13 nucleotides align to TRBD2. Looked up from germline, CDR1 is MNHEY and CDR2 is SMNVEV (reference sequence). Losses at the gene ends were 6 bases for V and 5 bases for J; bases not matched to a gene: 6. There are 15 residues in the CDR3. As DNA, the CDR3 is TGTGCCAGCAGCCGGACTAGCGGGAGATACGAGACCCAGTACTTC. It encodes CASSRTSGRYETQYF.

The chain uses TRBV18 and TRBJ2-7; a weak D match, TRBD2 (6 bases). CDR3 length: 13 amino acids. Germline loops: CDR1 KGHSH, CDR2 LQKENI. V was clipped by 3 bases and J by 7 bases, with 13 bases between them. The CDR3 reads CASSPTGLTEQYF. The CDR3 DNA sequence: TGTGCCAGCTCACCCACGGGACTCACTGAGCAGTACTTC.

V usage is TRBV28 and J usage is TRBJ2-7; TRBD2 agrees at 10 bases. Germline loops: CDR1 MDHEN, CDR2 SYDVKM. Trimming at V came to 3 bases and at J to 2 bases, leaving 4 bases not matched to a gene. The CDR3 is 15 residues long. In DNA form, the CDR3 reads TGTGCCAGCAGTTTCTTCACTAGCGGGGCCTACGAGCAGTACTTC. This translates into CASSFFTSGAYEQYF.

This clone occurred once. V usage is TRBV19 and J usage is TRBJ2-7; 7 nucleotides match TRBD1. From germline, CDR1 is LNHDA and CDR2 SQIVND (reference sequence). Trimming took 4 bases from V and 3 from J; bases not matched to a gene: 9. The CDR3 is 15 amino acids. CDR3 sequence reads: CASSTRQGGVYEQYF. The CDR3 DNA follows: TGTGCCAGTAGTACAAGACAGGGTGGGGTCTACGAGCAGTACTTC.

The chain uses TRBV5-4 and TRBJ2-5; 7 nucleotides line up with TRBD2. This CDR3 spans 13 amino acids. The V and J ends lost 0 bases and 4 bases, in that order; junction bases with no gene match: 0. Germline CDR1 and CDR2: SGHNT and YYREEE (reference sequence). The CDR3 region is CASSLGGGETQYF. In nucleotides, the CDR3 is TGTGCCAGCAGCTTGGGCGGGGGAGAGACCCAGTACTTC.

This chain joins TRBV7-6 and TRBJ2-7, with D tentatively TRBD2 (6 bases). The CDR3 loop spans 14 amino acids. The germline V gene encodes CDR1 SGHVS and CDR2 FNYEAQ. V was trimmed by 1 base and J by 3 bases, leaving 10 bases between them. The CDR3: CASSLGLDGYEQYF. The DNA of the CDR3 is TGTGCCAGCAGCTTAGGACTAGACGGCTACGAGCAGTACTTC.

A few counts support this clone. This rearrangement joins TRBV7-9 to TRBJ2-1, with D unresolved. The CDR3 is 15 amino acids. Looked up from germline, CDR1 is SEHNR and CDR2 is FQNEAQ (reference sequence). V was trimmed by 0 bases and J by 6 bases, leaving 12 bases between them. CDR3 sequence: CASSLARFGSNEQFF. The CDR3 nucleotides read TGTGCCAGCAGCTTAGCGCGGTTTGGAAGCAATGAGCAGTTCTTC.

The V call is TRBV18, the J call TRBJ2-1, with TRBD1 as a possible D gene (5 bases). Trimming removed 4 bases from V and 5 bases from J, with 12 bases in between. CDR1 and CDR2 from the germline V gene are KGHSH and LQKENI. The CDR3 length is 14 residues. The chain's CDR3 is CASSRGQTHNEQFF. The CDR3 DNA sequence: TGTGCCAGCTCACGGGGCCAGACCCACAATGAGCAGTTCTTC.

There are a few counts of this clone. In DNA form, the CDR3 reads TGTGCCATCGCGGGACAGGGGGATTTCTATGGCTACACCTTC. Protein product: CAIAGQGDFYGYTF. The rearrangement links TRBV10-3 to TRBJ1-2; TRBD1 aligns across 11 bases. Losses at the gene ends were 8 bases for V and 4 bases for J; bases not matched to a gene: 6. The CDR3 covers 14 residues. Germline V lookup: CDR1 ENHRY, CDR2 SYGVKD.

V gene TRBV28 combines with J gene TRBJ2-3, with 10 bases aligning to TRBD2. This CDR3 comprises 18 residues. The germline V gene has CDR1 MDHEN and CDR2 SYDVKM. V lost 5 bases, J lost 1 base, and 12 bases stayed unmatched. The DNA of the CDR3 is TGTGCCAGCAGTCCCCCTTCTAGCGGGAGCCGTCGCACAGATACGCAGTATTTT. Amino acid sequence: CASSPPSSGSRRTDTQYF.

The rearrangement links TRBV28 to TRBJ2-7; 9 bases are a match to TRBD1. The CDR3 spans 15 residues. Germline assignment: CDR1 MDHEN and CDR2 SYDVKM. The V gene end was trimmed by 2 bases and the J gene end by 5 bases; junction bases not matched to a gene: 7. The CDR3 reads CASSLRGQGDDEQYF. The CDR3 bases are TGTGCCAGCAGTTTACGGGGACAGGGTGACGACGAGCAGTACTTC.

In its sample, this clone was seen once. The V and J genes are TRBV24-1 and TRBJ1-1; the D gene is possibly TRBD1 (5 bases). The V and J ends lost 7 bases and 2 bases respectively, with 16 bases between them. Germline loops: CDR1 KGHDR, CDR2 SFDVKD. CDR3 size: 15 residues. The CDR3 spells CATRQFDSPNTEAFF. CDR3 in DNA: TGTGCCACCAGGCAATTCGACAGCCCCAACACTGAAGCTTTCTTT.

The V and J genes are TRBV4-2 and TRBJ2-3; tentative D call: TRBD1 (5 bases). CDR1 is LGHNA and CDR2 is YNFKEQ in the germline V gene. The length of the CDR3 is 16 residues. V lost 2 bases to trimming and J lost 0 bases, with 12 bases between them. The DNA of the CDR3 is TGTGCCAGCAGCCAAAATCAGGGTCCTAGCACAGATACGCAGTATTTT. Translation: CASSQNQGPSTDTQYF.

The CDR3 DNA follows: TGCGCCAGCAGCCTAACAGGGTCTCAGAATGAAAAACTGTTTTTT. This encodes CASSLTGSQNEKLFF. The gene calls are TRBV4-1 and TRBJ1-4, with D possibly being TRBD1 (6 bases). From germline, CDR1 is MGHRA and CDR2 YSYEKL. The V gene lost 4 bases and the J gene lost 5 bases, with 14 bases spanning the gap. The CDR3 runs to 15 residues.

This clone appeared a single time. The V and J genes are TRBV9 and TRBJ2-1; maybe TRBD2 (5 bases). Germline V gene sequence: CDR1 SGDLS, CDR2 YYNGEE. Trimming shortened V by 4 bases and J by 9 bases, and 29 bases separated the two germline ends. The CDR3 totals 18 residues. Here the CDR3 reads CASSPYSAIGRRFSEQFF. The CDR3, as DNA: TGTGCCAGCAGCCCCTATAGTGCAATAGGGAGAAGGTTTAGTGAGCAGTTCTTC.

The chain is built from TRBV10-3 and TRBJ2-1; D remains unclear. CDR3 size: 13 residues. V was trimmed by 9 bases and J by 7 bases, leaving 16 bases between them. The germline V gene encodes CDR1 ENHRY and CDR2 SYGVKD. The CDR3 protein is CAIGTVGKNEQFF. Here the CDR3 DNA reads TGTGCCATTGGCACCGTTGGTAAGAATGAGCAGTTCTTC.

The V and J genes are TRBV27 and TRBJ1-2; 9 bases align to TRBD1. The germline CDR1 and CDR2 sequences are MNHEY and SMNVEV (reference sequence). The CDR3 consists of 16 residues. V gave up 5 bases and J gave up 3 bases; unmatched junction bases: 10. CDR3 protein: CASSQKAQGAYYGYTF. CDR3 DNA sequence: TGTGCCAGCAGTCAAAAAGCACAGGGGGCCTACTATGGCTACACCTTC.

This rearrangement joins TRBV10-3 to TRBJ2-6, with a possible D match to TRBD1 (5 bases). Germline loops: CDR1 ENHRY, CDR2 SYGVKD. The ends were cut back, 10 bases at V and 0 bases at J, with 16 bases in the middle. The CDR3 runs 16 residues. The DNA of the CDR3 is TGTGCCACTTCCCTTTTGGGGCCCTCTGGGGCCAACGTCCTGACTTTC. Protein product: CATSLLGPSGANVLTF.

The chain has TRBV5-8 and TRBJ2-7; D is ambiguous. The length of the CDR3 is 12 residues. The V gene's germline CDR1 is SGHTS and CDR2 YDEGEE. V lost 4 bases to trimming and J lost 3 bases, with 8 bases between them. DNA of the CDR3: TGTGCCAGCAGCCTAATGAGCTACGAGCAGTACTTC. Its protein product is CASSLMSYEQYF.

The J gene is TRBJ1-3, the V gene TRBV3-1 (or the pseudogene TRBV3-2); D remains ambiguous. Trimming removed 4 bases at V and 0 bases at J, with 10 bases between. This CDR3 has 15 amino acids. Germline CDR1 and CDR2: LGHDT and YNNKEL (reference sequence). The CDR3 reads CASSPTASSGNTIYF. CDR3 nucleotides: TGTGCCAGCAGCCCAACAGCAAGCTCTGGAAACACCATATATTTT.

The table lists this clone with a few counts. Here the CDR3 reads CASSFLRTSGRIHEQYF. The CDR3 DNA reads TGTGCCAGCAGTTTTCTCCGGACTAGCGGGAGAATCCACGAGCAGTACTTC. The V and J genes are TRBV28 and TRBJ2-7, with 13 bases aligning to TRBD2. With V trimmed by 3 bases and J by 5 bases, 10 bases remained unmatched. The CDR3 spans 17 residues. Germline V gene data show CDR1 as MDHEN and CDR2 as SYDVKM. Full variable domain (missing parts from reference TRBV28 and TRBJ2-7): DVKVTQSSRYLVKRTGEKVFLECVQDMDHENMFWYRQDPGLGLRLIYFSYDVKMKEKGDIPEGYSVSREKKERFSLILESASTNQTSMYLCASSFLRTSGRIHEQYFGPGTRLTVT.

V is TRBV5-8 and J is TRBJ1-2; perhaps TRBD1 as D (6 bases). The CDR3 consists of 16 residues. Germline V gene data show CDR1 as SGHTS and CDR2 as YDEGEE. Trimming took 4 bases from V and 4 from J, leaving 20 bases between them. CDR3 region: CASSRSFRDTAYGYTF. CDR3 in DNA: TGTGCCAGCAGCCGCTCATTCCGGGACACGGCCTATGGCTACACCTTC.

The chain recombines TRBV29-1 with TRBJ2-2, with TRBD2 matching 7 bases. The CDR3 is 12 residues long. The V and J ends lost 7 bases and 6 bases, in that order; junction bases with no gene match: 5. Germline CDR1 and CDR2: SQVTM and ANQGSEA. This CDR3 reads CSAYSGAGELFF. CDR3 DNA sequence: TGCAGCGCATACAGCGGGGCCGGGGAGCTGTTTTTT.